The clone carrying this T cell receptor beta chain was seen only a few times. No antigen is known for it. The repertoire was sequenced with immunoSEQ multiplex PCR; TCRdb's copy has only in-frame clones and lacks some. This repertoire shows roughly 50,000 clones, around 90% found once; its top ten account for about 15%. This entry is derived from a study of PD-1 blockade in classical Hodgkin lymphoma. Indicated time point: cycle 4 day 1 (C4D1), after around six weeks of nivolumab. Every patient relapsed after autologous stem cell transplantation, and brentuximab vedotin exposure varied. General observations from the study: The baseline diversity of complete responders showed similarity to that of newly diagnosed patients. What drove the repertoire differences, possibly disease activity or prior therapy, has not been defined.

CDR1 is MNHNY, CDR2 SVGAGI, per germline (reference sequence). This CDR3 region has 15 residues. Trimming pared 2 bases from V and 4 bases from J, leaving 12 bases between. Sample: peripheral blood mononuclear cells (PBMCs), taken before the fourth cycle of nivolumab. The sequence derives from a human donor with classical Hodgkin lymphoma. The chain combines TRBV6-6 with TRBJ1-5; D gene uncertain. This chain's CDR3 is CASSYPVPWNQPQHF. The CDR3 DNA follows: TGTGCCAGCAGTTACCCTGTACCATGGAATCAGCCCCAGCATTTT.